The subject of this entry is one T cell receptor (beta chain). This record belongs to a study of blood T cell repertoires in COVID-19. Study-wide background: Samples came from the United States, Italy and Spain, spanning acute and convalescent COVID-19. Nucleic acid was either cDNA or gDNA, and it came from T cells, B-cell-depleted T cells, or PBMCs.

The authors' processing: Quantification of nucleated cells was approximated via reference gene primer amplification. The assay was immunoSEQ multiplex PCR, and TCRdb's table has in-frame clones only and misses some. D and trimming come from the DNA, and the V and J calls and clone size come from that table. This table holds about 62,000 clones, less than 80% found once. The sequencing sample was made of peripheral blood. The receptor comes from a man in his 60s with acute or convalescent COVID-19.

CDR3 residues: CAWRETQGIGTEAFF. CDR3 nucleotide sequence: TGTGCCTGGAGGGAAACACAGGGGATTGGAACTGAAGCTTTCTTT. This chain connects TRBV30 to TRBJ1-1; 7 bases match TRBD1. CDR3 length: 15 residues. V lost 3 bases, J lost 5 bases, and 12 bases stayed unmatched. The germline V gene encodes CDR1 GTSNPN and CDR2 SVGIG (reference sequence).